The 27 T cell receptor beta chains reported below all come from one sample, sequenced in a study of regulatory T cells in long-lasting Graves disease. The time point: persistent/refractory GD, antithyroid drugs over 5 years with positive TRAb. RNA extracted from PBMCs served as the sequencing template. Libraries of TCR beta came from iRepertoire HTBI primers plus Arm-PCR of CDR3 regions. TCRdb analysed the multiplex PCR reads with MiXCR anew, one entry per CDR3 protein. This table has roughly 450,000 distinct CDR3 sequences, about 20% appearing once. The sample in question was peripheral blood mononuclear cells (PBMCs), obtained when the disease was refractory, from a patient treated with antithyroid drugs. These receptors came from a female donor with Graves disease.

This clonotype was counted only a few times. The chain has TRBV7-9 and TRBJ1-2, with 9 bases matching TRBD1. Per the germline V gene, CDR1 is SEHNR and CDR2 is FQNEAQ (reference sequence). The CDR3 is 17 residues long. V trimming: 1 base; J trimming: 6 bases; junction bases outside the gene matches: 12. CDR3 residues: CASSLGGQGGIRDGYTF. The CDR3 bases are TGTGCCAGCAGCTTAGGGGGACAGGGCGGCATCCGCGATGGCTACACCTTC.

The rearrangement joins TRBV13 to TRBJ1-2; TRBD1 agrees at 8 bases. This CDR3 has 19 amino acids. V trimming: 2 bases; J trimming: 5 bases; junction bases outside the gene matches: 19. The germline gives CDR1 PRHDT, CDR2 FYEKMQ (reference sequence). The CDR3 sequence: CASSLQTVDRVSFRYGYTF. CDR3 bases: TGTGCCAGCAGCTTACAAACCGTGGACAGGGTCTCTTTTCGTTATGGCTACACCTTC. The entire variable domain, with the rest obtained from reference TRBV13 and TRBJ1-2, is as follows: AAGVIQSPRHLIKEKRETATLKCYPIPRHDTVYWYQQGPGQDPQFLISFYEKMQSDKGSIPDRFSAQQFSDYHSELNMSSLELGDSALYFCASSLQTVDRVSFRYGYTFGSGTRLTVV.

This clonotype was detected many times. The CDR3 loop is CASSPQGNQPQHF. CDR3 nucleotide sequence: TGTGCCAGCAGTCCTCAGGGCAATCAGCCCCAGCATTTT. The chain has TRBV18 and TRBJ1-5; D remains unclear. Germline-derived CDR1 and CDR2 are KGHSH and LQKENI. CDR3 size: 13 residues. Trimming stripped 8 bases from V and 2 bases from J, with 10 bases between.

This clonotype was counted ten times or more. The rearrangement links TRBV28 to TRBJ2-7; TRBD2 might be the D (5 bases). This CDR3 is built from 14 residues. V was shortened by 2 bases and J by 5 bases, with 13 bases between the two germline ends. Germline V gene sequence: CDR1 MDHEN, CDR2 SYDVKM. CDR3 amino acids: CASSLNGNRHEQYF. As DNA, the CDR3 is TGTGCCAGCAGTTTAAACGGGAACCGCCACGAGCAGTACTTC.

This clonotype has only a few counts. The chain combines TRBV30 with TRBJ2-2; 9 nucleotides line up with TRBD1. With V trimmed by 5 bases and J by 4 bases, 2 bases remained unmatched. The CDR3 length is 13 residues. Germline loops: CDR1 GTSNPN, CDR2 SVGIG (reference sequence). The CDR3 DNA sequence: TGTGCCTGGGGACAGGGGATCACCGGGGAGCTGTTTTTT. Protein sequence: CAWGQGITGELFF.

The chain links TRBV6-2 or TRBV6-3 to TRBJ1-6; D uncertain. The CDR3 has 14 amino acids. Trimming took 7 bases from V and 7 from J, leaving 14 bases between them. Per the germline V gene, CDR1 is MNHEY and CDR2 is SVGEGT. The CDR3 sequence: CASNPGVRNSPLHF. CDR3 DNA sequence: TGTGCCAGCAATCCCGGGGTCCGGAATTCACCCCTCCACTTT.

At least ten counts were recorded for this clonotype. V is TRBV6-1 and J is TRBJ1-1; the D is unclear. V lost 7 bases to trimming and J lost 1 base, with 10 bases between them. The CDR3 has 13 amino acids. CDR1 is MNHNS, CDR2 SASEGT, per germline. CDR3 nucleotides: TGTGCCAGCATTGTCCGGGAGAACACTGAAGCTTTCTTT. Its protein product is CASIVRENTEAFF.

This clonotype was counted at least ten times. The CDR3 DNA sequence: TGTGCCAGCAGCCAAGATCGGACTAGCTACGAGCAGTACTTC. Translating it yields CASSQDRTSYEQYF. The chain couples TRBV3-1 to TRBJ2-7, with 7 positions matching TRBD2. Germline-derived CDR1 and CDR2 are LGHDT and YNNKEL (reference sequence). Trimming cost V 0 bases and J 3 bases; bases outside gene matches: 2. The CDR3 has 14 residues.

CDR3 loop: CASSLSPTDTQYF. The DNA for the CDR3 is TGTGCCAGCAGCTTGTCCCCCACAGATACGCAGTATTTT. V gene TRBV11-2 combines with J gene TRBJ2-3, with D unresolved. V was clipped by 3 bases and J by 2 bases, with 6 bases between them. The CDR3 has 13 amino acids. CDR1 and CDR2 from the germline V gene are SGHAT and FQNNGV.

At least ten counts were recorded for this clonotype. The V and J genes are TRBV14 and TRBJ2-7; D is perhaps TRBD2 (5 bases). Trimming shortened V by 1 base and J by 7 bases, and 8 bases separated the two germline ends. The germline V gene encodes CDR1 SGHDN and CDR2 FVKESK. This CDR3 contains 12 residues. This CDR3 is CASSQVWTEQYF. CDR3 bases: TGTGCCAGCAGCCAAGTATGGACTGAGCAGTACTTC.

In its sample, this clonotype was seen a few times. The CDR3 sequence is CASSPGGTGEKLFF. The CDR3 DNA reads as TGTGCCAGCTCACCAGGGGGCACCGGCGAAAAACTGTTTTTT. This chain links TRBV18 with TRBJ1-4; perhaps TRBD1 as D (6 bases). The V end lost 2 bases, the J end lost 8 bases, and 12 bases lay between the germline ends. Germline-derived CDR1 and CDR2 are KGHSH and LQKENI. This CDR3 region has 14 residues.

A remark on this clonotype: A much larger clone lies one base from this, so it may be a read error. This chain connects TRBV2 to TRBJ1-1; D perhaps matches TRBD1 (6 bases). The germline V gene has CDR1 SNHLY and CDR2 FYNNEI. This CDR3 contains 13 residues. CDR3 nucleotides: TGTGCCAGCAGTGAAGAGGGGGGGACTGAAGCTTCCTTT. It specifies CASSEEGGTEASF.

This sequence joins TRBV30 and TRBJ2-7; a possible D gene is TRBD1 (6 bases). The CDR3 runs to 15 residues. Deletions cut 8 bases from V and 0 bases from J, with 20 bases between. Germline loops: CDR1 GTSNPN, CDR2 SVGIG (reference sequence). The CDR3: CALSGVGGYSYEQYF. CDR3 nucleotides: TGTGCCCTTTCCGGAGTAGGGGGTTACTCCTACGAGCAGTACTTC. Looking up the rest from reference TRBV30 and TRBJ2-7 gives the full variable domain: SQTIHQWPATLVQPVGSPLSLECTVEGTSNPNLYWYRQAAGRGLQLLFYSVGIGQISSEVPQNLSASRPQDRQFILSSKKLLLSDSGFYLCALSGVGGYSYEQYFGPGTRLTVT.

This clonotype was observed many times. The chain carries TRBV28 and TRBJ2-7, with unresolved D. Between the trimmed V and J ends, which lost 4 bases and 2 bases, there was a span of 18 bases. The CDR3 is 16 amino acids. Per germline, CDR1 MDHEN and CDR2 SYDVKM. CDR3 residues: CASSSGSTRRTYEQYF. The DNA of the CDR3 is TGTGCCAGCAGTTCCGGGTCTACGCGGAGAACCTACGAGCAGTACTTC.

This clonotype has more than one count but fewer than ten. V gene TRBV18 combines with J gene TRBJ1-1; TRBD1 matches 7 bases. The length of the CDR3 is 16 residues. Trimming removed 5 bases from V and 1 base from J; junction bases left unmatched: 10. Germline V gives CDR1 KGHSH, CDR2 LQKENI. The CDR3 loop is CASSSFRDSGNTEAFF. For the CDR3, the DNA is TGTGCCAGCTCAAGCTTCCGGGACAGTGGGAACACTGAAGCTTTCTTT.

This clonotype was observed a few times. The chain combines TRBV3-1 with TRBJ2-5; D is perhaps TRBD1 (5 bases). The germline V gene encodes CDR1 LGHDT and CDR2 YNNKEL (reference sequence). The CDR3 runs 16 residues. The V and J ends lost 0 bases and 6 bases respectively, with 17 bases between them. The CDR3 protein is CASSQDLDSFLKTQYF. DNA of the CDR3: TGTGCCAGCAGCCAAGACCTAGACAGTTTCTTGAAGACCCAGTACTTC.

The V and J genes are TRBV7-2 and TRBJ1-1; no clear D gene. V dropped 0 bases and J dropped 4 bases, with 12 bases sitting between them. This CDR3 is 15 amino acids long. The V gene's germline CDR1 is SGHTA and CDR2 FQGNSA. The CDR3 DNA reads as TGTGCCAGCAGCTTAGCAGGGCCGGGCAGCACTGAAGCTTTCTTT. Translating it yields CASSLAGPGSTEAFF.

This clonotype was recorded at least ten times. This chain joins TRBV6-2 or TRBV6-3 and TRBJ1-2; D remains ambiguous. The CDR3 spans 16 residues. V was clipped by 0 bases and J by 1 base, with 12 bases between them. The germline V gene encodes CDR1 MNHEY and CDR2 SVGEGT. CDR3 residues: CASSYSFLLSNYGYTF. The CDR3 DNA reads TGTGCCAGCAGTTACTCGTTCCTTCTGAGTAACTATGGCTACACCTTC.

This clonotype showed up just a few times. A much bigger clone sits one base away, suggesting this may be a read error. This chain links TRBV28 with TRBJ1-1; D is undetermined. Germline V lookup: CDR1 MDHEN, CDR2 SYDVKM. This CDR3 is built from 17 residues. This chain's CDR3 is CVSGPPSLLGLITEAFF. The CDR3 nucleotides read TGTGTCAGCGGTCCCCCCTCTCTGTTGGGGTTGATCACTGAAGCTTTCTTT.

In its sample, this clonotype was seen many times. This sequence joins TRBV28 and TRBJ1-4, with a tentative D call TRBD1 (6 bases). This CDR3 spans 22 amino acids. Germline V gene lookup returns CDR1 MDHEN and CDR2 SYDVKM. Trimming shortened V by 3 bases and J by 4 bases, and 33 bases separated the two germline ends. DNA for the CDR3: TGTGCCAGCAGTTTTAACAGGGAAAGGAAGATTCCATTTCTGTCGGATAATGAAAAACTGTTTTTT. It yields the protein CASSFNRERKIPFLSDNEKLFF.

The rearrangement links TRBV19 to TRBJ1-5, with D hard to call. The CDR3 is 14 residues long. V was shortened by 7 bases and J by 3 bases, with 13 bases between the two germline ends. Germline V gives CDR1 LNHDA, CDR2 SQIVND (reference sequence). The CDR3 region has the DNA TGTGCCAGTACCCTCAGAGGGAACAATCAGCCCCAGCATTTT. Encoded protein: CASTLRGNNQPQHF.

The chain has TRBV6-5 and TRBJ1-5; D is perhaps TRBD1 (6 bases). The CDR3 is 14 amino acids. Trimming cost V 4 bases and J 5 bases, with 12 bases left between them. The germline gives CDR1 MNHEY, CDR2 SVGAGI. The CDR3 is CASSSTGIDQPQHF. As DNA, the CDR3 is TGTGCCAGCAGTTCTACAGGGATCGATCAGCCCCAGCATTTT.

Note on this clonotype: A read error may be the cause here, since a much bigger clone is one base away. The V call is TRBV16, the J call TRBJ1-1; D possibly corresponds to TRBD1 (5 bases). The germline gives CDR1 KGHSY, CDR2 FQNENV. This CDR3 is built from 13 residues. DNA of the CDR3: TGTGTCAGCAGCAGGGCAGATCGCCCTGAAGCTTTCTTT. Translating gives CVSSRADRPEAFF. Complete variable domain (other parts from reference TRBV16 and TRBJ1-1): GEEVAQTPKHLVRGEGQKAKLYCAPIKGHSYVFWYQQVLKNEFKFLISFQNENVFDETGMPKERFSAKCLPNSPCSLEIQATKLEDSAVYFCVSSRADRPEAFFGQGTRLTVV.

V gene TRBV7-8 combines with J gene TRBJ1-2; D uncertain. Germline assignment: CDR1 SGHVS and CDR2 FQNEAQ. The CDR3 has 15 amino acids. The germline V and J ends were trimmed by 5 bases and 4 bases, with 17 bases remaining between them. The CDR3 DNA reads TGTGCCAGCAGCCCTTCCGGCGTATTGGGCTATGGCTACACCTTC. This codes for CASSPSGVLGYGYTF.

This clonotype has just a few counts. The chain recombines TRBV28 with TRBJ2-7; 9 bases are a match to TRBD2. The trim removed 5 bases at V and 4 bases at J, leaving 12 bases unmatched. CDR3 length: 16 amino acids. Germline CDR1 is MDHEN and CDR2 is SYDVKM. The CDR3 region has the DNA TGTGCCAGCAGTCAATATAGCGGGAGCGGGTTGTACGAGCAGTACTTC. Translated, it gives CASSQYSGSGLYEQYF. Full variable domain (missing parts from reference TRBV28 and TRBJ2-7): DVKVTQSSRYLVKRTGEKVFLECVQDMDHENMFWYRQDPGLGLRLIYFSYDVKMKEKGDIPEGYSVSREKKERFSLILESASTNQTSMYLCASSQYSGSGLYEQYFGPGTRLTVT.

The CDR3 sequence is CASSLGLAVYGQETQYF. CDR3 bases: TGTGCCAGCAGCTTGGGACTAGCGGTGTATGGTCAAGAGACCCAGTACTTC. The V call is TRBV5-5, the J call TRBJ2-5, with 9 bases fitting TRBD2. The ends lost 0 bases at V and 2 bases at J; junction bases unmatched: 8. The CDR3 extends over 17 amino acids. Germline assignment: CDR1 SGHKS and CDR2 YYEKEE (reference sequence).

The CDR3 nucleotides read TGTGCCAGCAGGTTATTTCACACCGGGGAGCTGTTTTTT. Its translation is CASRLFHTGELFF. The chain carries TRBV6-1 and TRBJ2-2, with unresolved D. Germline V gene lookup returns CDR1 MNHNS and CDR2 SASEGT. The CDR3 covers 13 residues. Trimming pared 6 bases from V and 3 bases from J, leaving 8 bases between.